What follows are 31 T cell receptor beta chains derived from one specimen sequenced in a study of Graves' ophthalmopathy and Graves' hyperthyroidism. The sequenced template was RNA, covering the TCR beta CDR3 region. Scientists carried out first-round RT-PCR using HTBI primers and then a second-round multiplex PCR. TCRdb itself ran the multiplex PCR reads through MiXCR, one entry per CDR3 protein. This table has hundreds of thousands of distinct CDR3 sequences, about a fifth appearing once. The source material was peripheral blood. Receptors were obtained from a woman aged 18-29 years with stable Graves' hyperthyroidism. Some clones in this sample may be carry-over from other donors' samples.

This clonotype was found once. V gene TRBV20-1 combines with J gene TRBJ2-5; D ambiguous. The CDR3 spans 13 residues. V lost 3 bases and J 5 bases, leaving 13 bases between the germline ends. Germline-derived CDR1 and CDR2 are DFQATT and SNEGSKA (reference sequence). This chain's CDR3 is CSASTPTEETQYF. The CDR3 bases are TGCAGTGCTAGTACCCCCACGGAGGAGACCCAGTACTTC.

Only one count was recorded for this clonotype. The gene calls are TRBV7-9 and TRBJ2-5, with a tentative D call TRBD2 (5 bases). Germline lookup yields CDR1 SEHNR and CDR2 FQNEAQ (reference sequence). V gave up 2 bases and J gave up 3 bases, with 10 bases separating them. The CDR3 contains 14 residues. This chain's CDR3 is CASSLSTGEETQYF. The CDR3 nucleotides read TGTGCCAGCAGCTTATCAACCGGGGAAGAGACCCAGTACTTC.

This clonotype was seen many times. The chain carries TRBV20-1 and TRBJ2-5, with D perhaps TRBD2 (6 bases). The germline gives CDR1 DFQATT, CDR2 SNEGSKA (reference sequence). Trimming removed 1 base at V and 4 bases at J, with 19 bases between. The CDR3 has 16 residues. The CDR3 DNA is TGCAGTGCTAGAGCGGGAGATCGGGATCCGCTAGAGACCCAGTACTTC. Protein: CSARAGDRDPLETQYF.

The gene calls are TRBV6-1 and TRBJ2-7, with 9 nucleotides matching TRBD2. CDR1 is MNHNS and CDR2 is SASEGT in the germline V gene. The CDR3 contains 15 residues. V lost 3 bases and J lost 0; bases outside the gene matches: 3. CDR3 amino acids: CASSEELAGSYEQYF. As DNA, the CDR3 is TGTGCCAGCAGTGAGGAACTAGCGGGCTCCTACGAGCAGTACTTC.

This clonotype was seen ten or more times. The rearrangement uses TRBV6-1 and TRBJ2-5; a possible D gene is TRBD1 (5 bases). Germline values: CDR1 MNHNS, CDR2 SASEGT. CDR3 size: 15 residues. The V end lost 1 base, the J end lost 2 bases, and 11 bases lay between the germline ends. The CDR3 spells CASSEGITGQETQYF. The CDR3 bases are TGTGCCAGCAGTGAAGGAATCACAGGACAAGAGACCCAGTACTTC.

The gene calls are TRBV3-1 and TRBJ1-1, with 7 bases fitting TRBD1. The CDR3 sequence is 14 residues long. With 5 bases clipped from V and 8 bases from J, the junction kept 11 bases outside the gene matches. CDR1 and CDR2 from the germline V gene are LGHDT and YNNKEL (reference sequence). The CDR3 is CASSYRDRDSEAFF. The CDR3 DNA is TGTGCCAGCAGCTATCGAGACAGGGACAGCGAAGCTTTCTTT.

This clonotype was seen repeatedly, ten times or more. V gene TRBV27 combines with J gene TRBJ1-1; D unclear. The CDR3 runs to 13 residues. The V end was cut by 5 bases, the J end by 3 bases, with 10 bases between. Germline CDR1 reads MNHEY; CDR2 reads SMNVEV (reference sequence). CDR3 sequence: CASSPTLYTEAFF. CDR3 DNA sequence: TGTGCCAGCAGTCCAACGTTGTACACTGAAGCTTTCTTT.

Many counts were recorded for this clonotype. V gene TRBV6-1 combines with J gene TRBJ2-2, with 8 bases lining up with TRBD2. Germline V CDR1 and CDR2: MNHNS, SASEGT. Losses at the gene ends were 7 bases for V and 7 bases for J; bases not matched to a gene: 11. The CDR3 covers 15 residues. DNA of the CDR3: TGTGCCAGCACAAAGGCGGGAGGAAGGTTCGGGGAGCTGTTTTTT. It codes for CASTKAGGRFGELFF.

Many counts were recorded for this clonotype. This chain connects TRBV12-3 or TRBV12-4 to TRBJ1-2; D call uncertain. Trimming left V 6 bases short and J 0 bases short, with 8 bases between. The CDR3 is 13 residues long. The CDR3 DNA follows: TGTGCCAGCAGCGAGTTAGCTAACTATGGCTACACCTTC. Translated, it gives CASSELANYGYTF.

This clonotype appeared many times. This chain connects TRBV7-8 to TRBJ1-1; 11 bases line up with TRBD1. CDR3 length equals 15 residues. V dropped 5 bases and J dropped 11; count of bases not matched to a gene: 13. Germline assignment: CDR1 SGHVS and CDR2 FQNEAQ. CDR3 coding DNA: TGTGCCAGCAGCCTCGGACAGGGGGCTCTATTATGGGCTTTCTTT. Its protein product is CASSLGQGALLWAFF.

CDR3 sequence: CASRSQENTEAFF. CDR3 in DNA: TGTGCCAGCAGATCGCAGGAGAACACTGAAGCTTTCTTT. The genes are TRBV12-3 or TRBV12-4 and TRBJ1-1; no definite D call. V lost 6 bases, J lost 1 base, and 9 bases lay in between. The CDR3 loop spans 13 amino acids.

In this sample, this clonotype turned up many times. The gene calls are TRBV6-5 and TRBJ2-5; D is ambiguous. V lost 7 bases to trimming and J lost 5 bases, with 17 bases between them. Germline V gives CDR1 MNHEY, CDR2 SVGAGI. The length of the CDR3 is 14 residues. In nucleotides, the CDR3 is TGTGCCAGCACCGAGGTTAGAGTTGGGGAGACCCAGTACTTC. Its translation: CASTEVRVGETQYF.

The chain is built from TRBV5-6 and TRBJ2-7; TRBD2 agrees at 8 bases. CDR3 length: 16 amino acids. The germline V gene has CDR1 SGHDT and CDR2 YYEEEE. Unmatched junction bases numbered 13, after V lost 4 bases and J lost 4 bases. The CDR3 nucleotides read TGTGCCAGCAGCCTCGACCCGGTGGTAGCGGGATACGAGCAGTACTTC. Its protein product is CASSLDPVVAGYEQYF.

There are a few counts of this clonotype. The chain recombines TRBV12-3 or TRBV12-4 with TRBJ1-6; 10 nucleotides match TRBD1. The CDR3 spans 18 residues. V was clipped by 5 bases and J by 9 bases; unmatched bases: 16. The chain's CDR3 is CASSITDRGLWVFSPLHF. The CDR3 DNA sequence: TGTGCCAGCAGTATCACCGACAGGGGGCTTTGGGTATTTTCACCCCTCCACTTT.

The chain is built from TRBV28 and TRBJ2-2, with D perhaps given as TRBD1 or TRBD2 (5 bases each). From germline, CDR1 is MDHEN and CDR2 SYDVKM. This CDR3 spans 17 amino acids. V shed 5 bases and J shed 1 base, with 17 bases lying between them. The CDR3 sequence is CASSGAGPGVNTGELFF. As DNA, the CDR3 is TGTGCCAGCAGTGGGGCAGGACCCGGGGTGAACACCGGGGAGCTGTTTTTT.

This clonotype was counted between two and nine times. The chain uses TRBV3-1 and TRBJ1-1; D unclear. This CDR3 region has 12 residues. V was trimmed by 4 bases and J by 3 bases, leaving 6 bases between them. The germline V gene encodes CDR1 LGHDT and CDR2 YNNKEL (reference sequence). The CDR3 region is CASSPHDTEAFF. The CDR3 DNA reads as TGTGCCAGCAGCCCACACGACACTGAAGCTTTCTTT. Combining the CDR3 with reference TRBV3-1 and TRBJ1-1 gives the whole variable domain DTAVSQTPKYLVTQMGNDKSIKCEQNLGHDTMYWYKQDSKKFLKIMFSYNNKELIINETVPNRFSPKSPDKAHLNLHINSLELGDSAVYFCASSPHDTEAFFGQGTRLTVV.

This clonotype was seen many times. This chain joins TRBV12-3 or TRBV12-4 and TRBJ2-6; D gene unclear. This CDR3 contains 16 residues. Deletions cut 5 bases from V and 0 bases from J, with 11 bases between. CDR3 residues: CASSPRLNSGANVLTF. As DNA, the CDR3 is TGTGCCAGCAGTCCGCGACTTAACTCTGGGGCCAACGTCCTGACTTTC.

This clonotype showed up many times. This sequence joins TRBV20-1 and TRBJ1-1; possibly TRBD1 for D (6 bases). The CDR3 spans 14 residues. Between the trimmed V and J ends, which lost 1 base and 1 base, there was a span of 10 bases. Germline CDR1 reads DFQATT; CDR2 reads SNEGSKA (reference sequence). The CDR3 nucleotides are TGCAGTGCTAGAGGGGACAAGGGGAACACTGAAGCTTTCTTT. Its translation: CSARGDKGNTEAFF.

The chain employs TRBV24-1 and TRBJ2-3, with D maybe TRBD2 (5 bases). Looked up from germline, CDR1 is KGHDR and CDR2 is SFDVKD. V lost 9 bases to trimming and J lost 6 bases, with 12 bases between them. The CDR3 sequence is 12 residues long. The CDR3 bases are TGTGCCACCTCAACTAGTTCCGATACGCAGTATTTT. This codes for CATSTSSDTQYF.

This clonotype was seen at least ten times. The chain combines TRBV6-1 with TRBJ1-6, with D unclear. The CDR3 covers 15 residues. Germline V lookup: CDR1 MNHNS, CDR2 SASEGT. The V end was cut by 6 bases, the J end by 2 bases, with 11 bases between. Written as DNA, the CDR3 is TGTGCCAGCAGGGAAAGTGGGCCCTATAATTCACCCCTCCACTTT. Its protein product is CASRESGPYNSPLHF.

The chain joins TRBV28 to TRBJ1-5, with a possible D match to TRBD1 (5 bases). CDR1 MDHEN and CDR2 SYDVKM come from the germline V gene. Trimming pared 7 bases from V and 6 bases from J, leaving 13 bases between. The CDR3 covers 13 residues. The DNA of the CDR3 is TGTGCCAGCACCGGGGGTACCGTTCAGCCCCAGCATTTT. Protein product: CASTGGTVQPQHF. Full variable domain (outside the CDR3, taken from reference TRBV28 and TRBJ1-5): DVKVTQSSRYLVKRTGEKVFLECVQDMDHENMFWYRQDPGLGLRLIYFSYDVKMKEKGDIPEGYSVSREKKERFSLILESASTNQTSMYLCASTGGTVQPQHFGDGTRLSIL.

A few counts support this clonotype. The chain links TRBV7-2 to TRBJ1-1; a weak D match, TRBD1 (5 bases). This CDR3 contains 15 residues. Trimming removed 1 base at V and 1 base at J, with 10 bases between. CDR1 SGHTA and CDR2 FQGNSA come from the germline V gene. The CDR3 coding sequence is TGTGCCAGCAGCTTAGTTGGGCAGGGGAACACTGAAGCTTTCTTT. It encodes CASSLVGQGNTEAFF.

This chain links TRBV6-2 or TRBV6-3 with TRBJ1-3, with 11 nucleotides matching TRBD1. V trimming: 4 bases; J trimming: 0 bases; junction bases outside the gene matches: 2. The CDR3 has 16 residues. The germline CDR1 and CDR2 sequences are MNHEY and SVGEGT. This CDR3 is CASSWGQGVSGNTIYF. CDR3 in DNA: TGTGCCAGCAGTTGGGGACAGGGGGTCTCTGGAAACACCATATATTTT.

This clonotype was observed many times. This sequence joins TRBV5-1 and TRBJ2-7; D perhaps matches TRBD1 (5 bases). Trimming removed 0 bases from V and 7 bases from J, with 11 bases in between. Germline V lookup: CDR1 SGHRS, CDR2 YFSETQ. This CDR3 has 13 amino acids. In nucleotides, the CDR3 is TGCGCCAGCAGCTTGGACCTAACAGGAGAGCAGTACTTC. It specifies CASSLDLTGEQYF.

At least ten counts were recorded for this clonotype. This chain connects TRBV20-1 to TRBJ1-3; 7 bases align to TRBD1. From germline, CDR1 is DFQATT and CDR2 SNEGSKA (reference sequence). This CDR3 has 15 amino acids. The V segment lost 1 base and the J segment 3 bases; nucleotides outside the gene matches: 6. The CDR3 nucleotides read TGCAGTGCTAGAGGGGGACAGTCTGGTGGAAACACCATATATTTT. Protein sequence: CSARGGQSGGNTIYF.

Of note for this clonotype: This may be a read error: a much more frequent sequence differs by one nucleotide. The V and J genes are TRBV6-2 or TRBV6-3 and TRBJ1-1; D is ambiguous. CDR1 and CDR2 from the germline V gene are MNHEY and SVGEGT. The CDR3 loop spans 14 amino acids. Trimming pared 7 bases from V and 2 bases from J, leaving 14 bases between. The CDR3 reads CASKTERYNTEAFF. The DNA for the CDR3 is TGTGCCAGCAAAACCGAACGGTATAACACTGAAGCTTTCTTT.

This clonotype was counted ten times or more. The chain links TRBV9 to TRBJ2-2, with D perhaps being TRBD1 or TRBD2 (6 bases each). Trimming left V 0 bases short and J 1 base short, with 13 bases between. CDR3 length equals 17 residues. The germline V gene encodes CDR1 SGDLS and CDR2 YYNGEE. CDR3 residues: CASSVVGGSLNTGELFF. CDR3 sequence (DNA): TGTGCCAGCAGCGTAGTGGGGGGCAGCTTGAACACCGGGGAGCTGTTTTTT.

The chain links TRBV6-2 or TRBV6-3 to TRBJ1-2, with D possibly TRBD1 on 5 matching bases. Germline V gene sequence: CDR1 MNHEY, CDR2 SVGEGT. Trimming removed 2 bases from V and 3 bases from J, with 22 bases in between. There are 18 residues in the CDR3. The CDR3 here is CASSYGQGIRSLYYGYTF. CDR3 DNA: TGTGCCAGCAGTTACGGGCAGGGCATCCGTTCGTTGTACTATGGCTACACCTTC.

The table lists this clonotype with many counts. V gene TRBV6-1 combines with J gene TRBJ1-5, with a possible D match to TRBD1 (6 bases). The V gene's germline CDR1 is MNHNS and CDR2 SASEGT. Trimming took 3 bases from V and 6 from J, leaving 15 bases between them. The CDR3 contains 15 residues. The CDR3 spells CASSDTGGYGQPQHF. CDR3 bases: TGTGCCAGCAGTGACACGGGGGGCTACGGTCAGCCCCAGCATTTT.

This clonotype was seen ten or more times. This likely comes from a read error, as the CDR3 has no conserved phenylalanine or tryptophan at its end. This chain joins TRBV5-1 and TRBJ1-1, with D unresolved. CDR1 and CDR2 (germline): SGHRS, YFSETQ. V dropped 3 bases and J dropped 0 bases, with 15 bases sitting between them. CDR3 size: 16 residues. CDR3 amino acids: CASSSGGSSMNTEAFL. CDR3 DNA sequence: TGCGCCAGCAGCTCAGGAGGTTCGTCCATGAACACTGAAGCTTTCCTT.

This clonotype was observed many times. The chain is built from TRBV6-1 and TRBJ2-5; 7 nucleotides line up with TRBD1. V lost 5 bases, J lost 5 bases, and 5 bases stayed unmatched. CDR1 and CDR2 from the germline V gene are MNHNS and SASEGT. The CDR3 extends over 13 amino acids. The CDR3 reads CASSLQGRETQYF. The CDR3 DNA reads TGTGCCAGCAGTTTACAGGGGCGGGAGACCCAGTACTTC.